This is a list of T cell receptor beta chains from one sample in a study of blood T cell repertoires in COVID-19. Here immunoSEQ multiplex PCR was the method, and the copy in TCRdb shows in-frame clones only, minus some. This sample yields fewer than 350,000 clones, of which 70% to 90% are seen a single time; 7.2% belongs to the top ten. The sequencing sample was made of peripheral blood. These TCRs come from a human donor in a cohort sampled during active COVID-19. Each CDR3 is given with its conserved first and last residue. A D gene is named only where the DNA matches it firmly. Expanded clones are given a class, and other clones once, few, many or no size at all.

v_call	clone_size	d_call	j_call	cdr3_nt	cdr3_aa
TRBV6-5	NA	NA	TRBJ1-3	TGTGCCAGCAGTTACCAGGGGCCCTATTCTGGAAACACCATATATTTT	CASSYQGPYSGNTIYF
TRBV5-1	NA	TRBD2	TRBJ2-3	TGCGCCAGCAGCCACAGCGGGGGGAGCACAGATACGCAGTATTTT	CASSHSGGSTDTQYF
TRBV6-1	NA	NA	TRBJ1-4	TGTGCCAGCAGTGGCGACAGACGCCGCTACTATAATGAAAAACTGTTTTTT	CASSGDRRRYYNEKLFF
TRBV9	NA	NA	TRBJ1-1	TGTGCCAGCAGCCCAGGGGCAACGAACACTGAAGCTTTCTTT	CASSPGATNTEAFF
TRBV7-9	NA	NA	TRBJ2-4	TGTGCCAGCAGCTTAGTGGGAGTCGGAGGCAAAAACATTCAGTACTTC	CASSLVGVGGKNIQYF
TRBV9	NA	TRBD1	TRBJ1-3	TGTGCCAGCAGCCCAGGGGGAAGCTCTGGAAACACCATATATTTT	CASSPGGSSGNTIYF
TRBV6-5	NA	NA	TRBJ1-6	TGTGCCAGCAGTTACCGGGAGTATTCACCCCTCCACTTT	CASSYREYSPLHF
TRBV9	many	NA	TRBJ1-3	TGTGCCAGCAGCGAAAAGGGGCCCTCTGGAAACACCATATATTTT	CASSEKGPSGNTIYF
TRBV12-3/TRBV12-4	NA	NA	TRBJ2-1	TGTGCCATCCGGCCGGGGACCTACAATGAGCAGTTCTTC	CAIRPGTYNEQFF
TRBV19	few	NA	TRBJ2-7	TGTGCCAGTAGTATTTCGGCAGGGTGGAACTACGAGCAGTACTTC	CASSISAGWNYEQYF
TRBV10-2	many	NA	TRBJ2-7	TGCGCCAGCAGTGCGTTGACTAGAGAGGACGAGCAGTACTTC	CASSALTREDEQYF